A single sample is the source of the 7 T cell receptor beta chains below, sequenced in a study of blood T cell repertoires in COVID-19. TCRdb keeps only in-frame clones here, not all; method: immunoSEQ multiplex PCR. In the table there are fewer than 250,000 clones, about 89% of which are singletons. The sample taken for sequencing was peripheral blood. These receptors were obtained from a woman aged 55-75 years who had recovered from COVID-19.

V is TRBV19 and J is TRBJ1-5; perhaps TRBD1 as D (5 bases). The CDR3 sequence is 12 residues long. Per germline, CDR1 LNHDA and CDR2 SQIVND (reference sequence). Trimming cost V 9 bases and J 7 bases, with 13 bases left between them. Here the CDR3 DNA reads TGTGCCAGCCAATTGGGGGGACAGCCCCAGCATTTT. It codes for CASQLGGQPQHF.

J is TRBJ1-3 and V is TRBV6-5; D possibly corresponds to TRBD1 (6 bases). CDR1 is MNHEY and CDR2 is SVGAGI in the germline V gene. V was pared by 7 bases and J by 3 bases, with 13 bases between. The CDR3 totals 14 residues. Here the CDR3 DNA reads TGTGCCAGCAACTCAGGGGCGAGTGGAAACACCATATATTTT. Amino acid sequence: CASNSGASGNTIYF.

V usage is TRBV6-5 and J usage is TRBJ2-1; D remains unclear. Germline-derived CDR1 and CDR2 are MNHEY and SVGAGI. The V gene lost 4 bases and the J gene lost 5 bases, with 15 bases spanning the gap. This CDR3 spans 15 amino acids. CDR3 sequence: CASSFRIWADNEQFF. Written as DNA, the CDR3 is TGTGCCAGCAGTTTCCGGATTTGGGCCGACAATGAGCAGTTCTTC.

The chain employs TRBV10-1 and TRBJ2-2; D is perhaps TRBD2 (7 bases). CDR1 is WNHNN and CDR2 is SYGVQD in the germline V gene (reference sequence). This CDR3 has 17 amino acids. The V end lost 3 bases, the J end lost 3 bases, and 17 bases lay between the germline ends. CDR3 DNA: TGCGCCAGCAGTGAAGACTGGGCGGGGGCCTACACCGGGGAGCTGTTTTTT. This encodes CASSEDWAGAYTGELFF.

DNA for the CDR3: TGCGCCAGCAGCTTAAATGCGGGGGGGCAAGAGACCCAGTACTTC. Protein sequence: CASSLNAGGQETQYF. V is TRBV5-1 and J is TRBJ2-5, with 9 bases that match TRBD2. This CDR3 is built from 15 residues. CDR1 and CDR2 (germline): SGHRS, YFSETQ. The ends lost 2 bases at V and 2 bases at J; junction bases unmatched: 4.

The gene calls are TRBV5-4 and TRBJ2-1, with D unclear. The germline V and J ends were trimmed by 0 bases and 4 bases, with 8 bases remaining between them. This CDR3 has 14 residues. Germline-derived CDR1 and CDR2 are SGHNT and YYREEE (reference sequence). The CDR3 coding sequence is TGTGCCAGCAGCTTGGTTGGAGCATACAATGAGCAGTTCTTC. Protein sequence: CASSLVGAYNEQFF.

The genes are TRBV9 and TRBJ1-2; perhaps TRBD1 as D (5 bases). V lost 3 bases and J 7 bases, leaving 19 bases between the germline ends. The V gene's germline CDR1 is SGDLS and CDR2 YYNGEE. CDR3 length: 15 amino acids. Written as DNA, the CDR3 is TGTGCCAGCAGCGCCCGACAGCCTGGAGATCCTGGCTACACCTTC. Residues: CASSARQPGDPGYTF.